The TCR beta chain described here comes from a study of blood T cell repertoires in COVID-19. Study overall: Specimens from acute and convalescent COVID-19 originated in the United States, Italy and Spain.

V gave up 0 bases and J gave up 0 bases, with 8 bases separating them. The CDR3 is made up of 15 amino acids. The V gene's germline CDR1 is LGHDT and CDR2 YNNKEL (reference sequence). The Seattle patients joined while their infection was active and were tracked longitudinally afterward. This clone is a singleton in its sample. Profiling relied on immunoSEQ multiplex PCR, and the TCRdb table lists in-frame clones only, not all of them. The sample records approximately 170,000 clones, around 87% being singletons. The sequence was collected from a woman older than 75 with COVID-19, enrolled during active disease. V gene TRBV3-1 (or the pseudogene TRBV3-2) combines with J gene TRBJ1-1, with D tentatively TRBD1 (5 bases). The sequencing input was peripheral blood. The CDR3 DNA follows: TGTGCCAGCAGCCAAGATCCAGGGTTGAACACTGAAGCTTTCTTT. This translates into CASSQDPGLNTEAFF.